What follows are 8 T cell receptor beta chains derived from one specimen sequenced in a study of CD8+ T cells in alopecia areata. Treatment denoted: oral pan-JAK inhibitor, 5-10 mg twice daily. The authors extracted RNA and reverse transcribed it into cDNA as the sequencing template. TCRdb keeps only in-frame clones here, not all; method: immunoSEQ multiplex PCR. The sample consists of 90,000 or so clones, around 47% of them appearing once. The sample here was CD8+ T cells sorted from blood, taken at week 24, from a patient treated with tofacitinib. These receptors all stem from a human donor with alopecia areata.

CDR3 nucleotide sequence: TGTGCCAGCTCACCCGACAGCCAAGAGACCCAGTACTTC. Translation: CASSPDSQETQYF. The chain combines TRBV18 with TRBJ2-5; tentative D call: TRBD1 (5 bases). Looked up from germline, CDR1 is KGHSH and CDR2 is LQKENI. This CDR3 region has 13 residues. V gave up 3 bases and J gave up 1 base, with 6 bases separating them.

The V call is TRBV29-1, the J call TRBJ2-1; 10 bases align to TRBD2. Trimming removed 4 bases from V and 8 bases from J; junction bases left unmatched: 5. CDR1 and CDR2 from the germline V gene are SQVTM and ANQGSEA. The CDR3 contains 13 residues. The CDR3 region has the DNA TGCAGCGTTGCTAGCGGGAGTGCCTATGAGCAGTTCTTC. Encoded protein: CSVASGSAYEQFF.

The table lists this clone with a few counts. This chain connects TRBV21-1 to TRBJ2-2; the DNA was not used to check the table's D call, TRBD2. TRBV21-1 corresponds to a pseudogene. The CDR3 length is 17 residues. The CDR3 loop reads CASSPGGGPPHTGELFF. DNA for the CDR3: TGTGCCAGCAGCCCGGGAGGGGGCCCTCCCCACACCGGGGAGCTGTTTTTT.

The chain uses TRBV15 and TRBJ2-5; 7 bases are a match to TRBD2. Trimming at V came to 0 bases and at J to 4 bases, leaving 5 bases not matched to a gene. CDR3 size: 15 residues. The germline V gene has CDR1 LNHNV and CDR2 YYDKDF (reference sequence). As DNA, the CDR3 is TGTGCCACCAGCAGAGATCCAACGGGAGGAGAGACCCAGTACTTC. It codes for CATSRDPTGGETQYF.

The V call is TRBV7-2, the J call TRBJ1-2; TRBD1 matches at 7 bases. The CDR3 consists of 15 residues. Germline CDR1 is SGHTA and CDR2 is FQGNSA. V lost 3 bases, J lost 8 bases, and 12 bases stayed unmatched. The CDR3 DNA reads as TGTGCCAGCAGCTTTTTGGAAGGGGGCGCGCCCGGCTACACCTTC. Translated: CASSFLEGGAPGYTF.

The chain links TRBV11-2 to TRBJ2-7; TRBD1 agrees at 9 bases. V was pared by 5 bases and J by 7 bases, with 15 bases of the junction left unmatched. CDR1 and CDR2 from the germline V gene are SGHAT and FQNNGV. The CDR3 spans 16 residues. The CDR3 coding sequence is TGTGCCAGCAGCGATATCGGGACAGGGAGGTATTGGGAGCAGTACTTC. This translates into CASSDIGTGRYWEQYF. Variable domain in full (rest from reference TRBV11-2 and TRBJ2-7): EAGVAQSPRYKIIEKRQSVAFWCNPISGHATLYWYQQILGQGPKLLIQFQNNGVVDDSQLPKDRFSAERLKGVDSTLKIQPAKLEDSAVYLCASSDIGTGRYWEQYFGPGTRLTVT.

The J gene is TRBJ2-7, the V gene TRBV20-1; D may match TRBD1 or TRBD2 (5 bases each). From germline, CDR1 is DFQATT and CDR2 SNEGSKA (reference sequence). V was clipped by 6 bases and J by 2 bases, with 8 bases between them. The CDR3 is made up of 11 amino acids. The CDR3 loop is CSARGPYEQYF. The CDR3, as DNA: TGCAGTGCCCGGGGCCCCTACGAGCAGTACTTC.

The chain is built from TRBV5-1 and TRBJ2-1; D gene ambiguous. There are 11 residues in the CDR3. Trimming removed 3 bases at V and 10 bases at J, with 8 bases between. CDR1 and CDR2 from the germline V gene are SGHRS and YFSETQ. Here the CDR3 reads CASSWTGEQFF. The CDR3 DNA reads TGCGCCAGCAGCTGGACCGGGGAGCAGTTCTTC.